This entry features one T cell receptor (beta chain) sequence. Arm-PCR of CDR3 regions and iRepertoire HTBI primers were the basis on which TCR beta libraries were built. TCRdb redid the calling of the multiplex PCR reads with MiXCR, one entry per CDR3 protein. Among roughly 400,000 distinct CDR3 sequences listed, roughly a fifth were seen once. This CDR3 contains 17 residues. With 4 bases clipped from V and 6 bases from J, the junction kept 18 bases outside the gene matches. The V gene's germline CDR1 is LGHDT and CDR2 YNNKEL (reference sequence). This entry belongs to a study of regulatory T cells in long-lasting Graves disease. Time point reported: persistent/refractory GD, antithyroid drugs over 5 years with positive TRAb. The TCR library used RNA extracted from PBMCs.

This specimen consisted of peripheral blood mononuclear cells (PBMCs), obtained when the disease was refractory, from a patient treated with antithyroid drugs. The rearrangement links TRBV3-1 to TRBJ2-7, with 7 bases that match TRBD2. This TCR was recovered from a female donor with Graves disease. CDR3 in DNA: TGTGCCAGCAGCCCCTCCCGGGGGAGGGAGGGCACAACCGAGCAGTACTTC. This gives the protein CASSPSRGREGTTEQYF.